The source of this T cell receptor (beta chain) is a study of low-dose radiotherapy and immunotherapy resistance in tumors. With TRAV- and TRBV-specific primers, first-strand cDNA was made, covering the alpha and beta chains. TCRs were put through around 20 PCR cycles of amplification with Phusion. A constant-region primer and the V-primer adapter served as the primer pair. Each CDR3 protein gets one entry after TCRdb re-called the reads with MiXCR. The profile shows 40,000 or so distinct CDR3 sequences, around 20% of them singletons. Time point noted: after trial treatment. Treatment defined: LDRT plus nivolumab, ipilimumab, low-dose cyclophosphamide and aspirin (RACIN trial). The CDR3 is 15 residues long. The J segment lost 3 bases and the V segment lost 5 bases, leaving 4 bases of the junction unmatched. CDR1 is MNHEY, CDR2 SMNVEV, per germline (reference sequence).

Sequencing used PBMCs, obtained after low-dose radiotherapy plus immunotherapy. This TCR was sampled from a female donor with ovarian cancer. V and J are TRBV27 and TRBJ1-1; 12 positions match TRBD1. DNA for the CDR3: TGTGCCAGCAGTCCGGGACAGGGGGCTTACACTGAAGCTTTCTTT. It codes for CASSPGQGAYTEAFF.